Each of the 17 T cell receptor beta chains below was sequenced from the same sample in a study of Graves' ophthalmopathy and Graves' hyperthyroidism. Using RNA transcripts, the TCR beta CDR3 regions were amplified. An initial RT-PCR round employing HTBI primers preceded a second-round multiplex PCR. TCRdb redid the calling of the multiplex PCR reads with MiXCR, one entry per CDR3 protein. Counted here are over a million distinct CDR3 sequences, 36% occurring once; the ten biggest clones make up 11%. The material sequenced was peripheral blood or thyroid tissue (not recorded which). Receptors were obtained from an adult man with Graves' hyperthyroidism.

This clonotype was counted once. One end of the junction does not line up with germline, which may come from a read error. The CDR3 region is CNVEDRAGTGELFF. The CDR3 nucleotides read TGCAACGTTGAAGATCGGGCAGGGACCGGGGAGCTGTTTTTT. The chain uses TRBV29-1 and TRBJ2-2, with D possibly being TRBD1 (5 bases). Germline V CDR1 and CDR2: SQVTM, ANQGSEA. This CDR3 comprises 14 residues.

The chain recombines TRBV19 with TRBJ1-1; D ambiguous. Germline V lookup: CDR1 LNHDA, CDR2 SQIVND (reference sequence). This CDR3 has 12 amino acids. The germline V and J ends were trimmed by 3 bases and 12 bases, with 14 bases remaining between them. CDR3 nucleotide sequence: TGTGCCAGTAGTATCACGAACACTGAGACTTTCTTT. Translating it yields CASSITNTETFF.

The rearrangement uses TRBV2 and TRBJ2-5, with 10 bases lining up with TRBD1. J was trimmed by 0 bases and V by 7 bases; bases with no gene match: 2. The CDR3 is made up of 14 amino acids. Germline values: CDR1 SNHLY, CDR2 FYNNEI. The CDR3 sequence: CASTGQGDQETQYF. The CDR3 DNA reads as TGTGCCAGCACAGGACAGGGGGACCAAGAGACCCAGTACTTC.

The rearrangement links TRBV7-3 to TRBJ1-1, with D tentatively TRBD1 (5 bases). Germline V gene sequence: CDR1 SGHTA, CDR2 FQGTGA. This CDR3 region has 18 residues. V was pared by 5 bases and J by 3 bases, with 25 bases between. The CDR3 spells CASSGTTRDGRRDTEAFF. In DNA form, the CDR3 reads TGTGCCAGCAGCGGAACGACTCGGGACGGCCGGAGAGACACTGAAGCTTTCTTT. The full variable domain, in which reference TRBV7-3 and TRBJ1-1 provide the parts outside the CDR3, is GAGVSQTPSNKVTEKGKYVELRCDPISGHTALYWYRQSLGQGPEFLIYFQGTGAADDSGLPNDRFFAVRPEGSVSTLKIQRTERGDSAVYLCASSGTTRDGRRDTEAFFGQGTRLTVV.

This clonotype was observed a few times. CDR3 nucleotide sequence: TGTGCCAGCAGTTACACGGCAGACATCTATGGCTACACCTTC. Protein: CASSYTADIYGYTF. The V gene is TRBV6-2 or TRBV6-3, the J gene TRBJ1-2; no clear D gene. V lost 2 bases, J lost 4 bases, and 11 bases lay in between. In germline, CDR1 is MNHEY, CDR2 SVGEGT. This CDR3 is built from 14 residues.

This clonotype was counted many times. V gene TRBV5-1 combines with J gene TRBJ1-5, with D perhaps matching TRBD1 (5 bases). The germline V gene has CDR1 SGHRS and CDR2 YFSETQ. V was clipped by 5 bases and J by 3 bases, with 12 bases between them. This CDR3 spans 14 amino acids. The CDR3 spells CASRGDGYNQPQHF. CDR3 DNA sequence: TGCGCCAGCAGAGGGGACGGATACAATCAGCCCCAGCATTTT.

Comments on this clonotype: A much larger clone lies one base from this, so it may be a read error. This sequence joins TRBV7-3 and TRBJ1-3; possibly TRBD1 for D (5 bases). Per germline, CDR1 SGHTA and CDR2 FQGTGA. The CDR3 contains 15 residues. CDR3 loop: CASSPRDDGGDTIYF. The CDR3 bases are TGTGCCAGCAGCCCAAGGGACGACGGTGGAGACACCATATATTTT.

This sequence joins TRBV5-5 and TRBJ1-2, with TRBD1 as a possible D gene (5 bases). This CDR3 has 14 amino acids. The V and J ends lost 0 bases and 4 bases respectively, with 10 bases between them. From germline, CDR1 is SGHKS and CDR2 YYEKEE (reference sequence). CDR3 protein: CASSLEGDGYGYTF. CDR3 DNA sequence: TGTGCCAGCAGCTTGGAAGGGGATGGCTATGGCTACACCTTC.

This clonotype was found a few times. The genes are TRBV29-1 and TRBJ2-7, with TRBD2 matching 7 bases. In germline, CDR1 is SQVTM, CDR2 ANQGSEA. This CDR3 is 13 amino acids long. Germline trimming cut 4 bases from V and 2 bases from J; bases unmatched to any gene: 5. Here the CDR3 DNA reads TGCAGCGTTGGGGCGGGAGTAACCTACGAGCAGTACTTC. This codes for CSVGAGVTYEQYF.

This clonotype was picked up many times. V gene TRBV29-1 combines with J gene TRBJ1-3; D not certain. Germline lookup yields CDR1 SQVTM and CDR2 ANQGSEA. The CDR3 runs 13 residues. V lost 7 bases and J lost 0, with 10 bases in between. Here the CDR3 DNA reads TGCAGCGGACAAGTCGGCTCTGGAAACACCATATATTTT. Translating gives CSGQVGSGNTIYF.

This clonotype was seen ten or more times. J is TRBJ1-4 and V is TRBV29-1, with D possibly TRBD1 on 5 matching bases. Deletions cut 1 base from V and 4 bases from J, with 10 bases between. The V gene's germline CDR1 is SQVTM and CDR2 ANQGSEA. The CDR3 length is 14 residues. The DNA for the CDR3 is TGCAGCGTTGAAGGCACAGGCGATAATGAAAAACTGTTTTTT. Translation gives CSVEGTGDNEKLFF.

This clonotype was seen only a few times. The chain has TRBV7-8 and TRBJ1-2, with D unclear. The CDR3 runs 13 residues. The germline V gene encodes CDR1 SGHVS and CDR2 FQNEAQ. Trimming cost V 5 bases and J 7 bases, with 14 bases left between them. CDR3 residues: CASSPTGESGYTF. In DNA form, the CDR3 reads TGTGCCAGCAGCCCGACCGGGGAGAGTGGCTACACCTTC.

V usage is TRBV20-1 and J usage is TRBJ1-6; D gene ambiguous. The germline CDR1 and CDR2 sequences are DFQATT and SNEGSKA (reference sequence). V shed 8 bases and J shed 15 bases, with 23 bases lying between them. The CDR3 runs to 13 residues. The CDR3 region has the DNA TGCAGTTGGGTAGGCAGCGCGGGGTCGAACCTCCACTTT. It yields the protein CSWVGSAGSNLHF.

The V gene is TRBV4-3, the J gene TRBJ2-7; 8 nucleotides match TRBD1. The V segment lost 0 bases and the J segment 3 bases; nucleotides outside the gene matches: 1. CDR1 LGHNA and CDR2 YSLEER come from the germline V gene. CDR3 size: 14 residues. The CDR3 loop is CASSQEGQDYEQYF. For the CDR3, the DNA is TGCGCCAGCAGCCAAGAGGGACAGGACTACGAGCAGTACTTC.

This clonotype came up many times. V gene TRBV11-2 combines with J gene TRBJ1-2, with D maybe TRBD1 (5 bases). CDR1 SGHAT and CDR2 FQNNGV come from the germline V gene. Trimming stripped 1 base from V and 8 bases from J, with 11 bases between. This CDR3 contains 13 residues. CDR3 amino acids: CASSLAPQGGYTF. The CDR3 DNA follows: TGTGCCAGCAGCTTAGCCCCCCAGGGAGGCTACACCTTC.

The chain recombines TRBV10-3 with TRBJ1-5; 7 nucleotides line up with TRBD1. The CDR3 runs 18 residues. The germline CDR1 and CDR2 sequences are ENHRY and SYGVKD. J was trimmed by 0 bases and V by 0 bases; bases with no gene match: 8. The CDR3 loop is CAISESREGQTSNQPQHF. In DNA form, the CDR3 reads TGTGCCATCAGTGAGTCTAGGGAGGGACAGACTAGCAATCAGCCCCAGCATTTT.

CDR3: CATSDLGVKQYF. Here the CDR3 DNA reads TGTGCCACCAGTGATTTGGGGGTGAAGCAGTATTTT. V and J are TRBV24-1 and TRBJ2-3; D call uncertain. The CDR3 length is 12 residues. Germline V CDR1 and CDR2: KGHDR, SFDVKD. With 0 bases removed from V and 11 bases from J, the gap between germline ends came to 8 bases.